The 22 T cell receptor beta chains presented below share a single source sample, sequenced in a study of cytomegalovirus exposure and HLA in healthy donors. The PCR was carried out with 60 Vbeta primers and 13 Jbeta primers. Only in-frame clones appear in the TCRdb table, and some are missing; sequencing was by immunoSEQ multiplex PCR. The sample holds around 170,000 clones, less than 90% seen once. Material for sequencing was PBMCs. The source of these receptors is a boy between 2 and 15 years old in good health and CMV-seronegative.

This sequence joins TRBV5-6 and TRBJ2-3, with D maybe TRBD2 (6 bases). The V gene's germline CDR1 is SGHDT and CDR2 YYEEEE. The germline V and J ends were trimmed by 0 bases and 3 bases, with 11 bases remaining between them. The CDR3 sequence is 15 residues long. The CDR3 nucleotides read TGTGCCAGCAGCTTGGCCGGGGGTTGGACAGATACGCAGTATTTT. Protein sequence: CASSLAGGWTDTQYF.

This chain connects TRBV6-6 to TRBJ1-2; D remains ambiguous. This CDR3 comprises 13 residues. The germline V gene encodes CDR1 MNHNY and CDR2 SVGAGI (reference sequence). With 5 bases removed from V and 5 bases from J, the gap between germline ends came to 12 bases. The CDR3 loop is CASSGSLYYGYTF. CDR3 nucleotides: TGTGCCAGCAGTGGTTCCCTCTATTATGGCTACACCTTC.

The chain links TRBV27 to TRBJ2-3; D may be TRBD1 (5 bases). The CDR3 is 13 residues long. Germline V CDR1 and CDR2: MNHEY, SMNVEV (reference sequence). The ends were cut back, 2 bases at V and 3 bases at J, with 6 bases in the middle. The CDR3 sequence is CASSLGATDTQYF. DNA of the CDR3: TGTGCCAGCAGTTTAGGGGCTACAGATACGCAGTATTTT.

The chain joins TRBV11-2 to TRBJ2-7; 12 bases line up with TRBD2. The trim removed 4 bases at V and 3 bases at J, leaving 1 base unmatched. Germline CDR1 is SGHAT and CDR2 is FQNNGV. CDR3 length: 14 residues. The CDR3 bases are TGTGCCAGCAGCTCGACTAGCGGGAGCTACGAGCAGTACTTC. Amino acid sequence: CASSSTSGSYEQYF.

The chain employs TRBV4-1 and TRBJ2-7; maybe TRBD2 (6 bases). In germline, CDR1 is MGHRA, CDR2 YSYEKL. The CDR3 is 15 residues long. Trimming took 4 bases from V and 2 from J, leaving 15 bases between them. The CDR3 is CASSPYGSPAYEQYF. The CDR3 nucleotides read TGCGCCAGCAGCCCTTACGGGAGTCCGGCCTACGAGCAGTACTTC.

The V gene is TRBV27, the J gene TRBJ2-7; unclear D gene. V lost 6 bases and J 0 bases, leaving 15 bases between the germline ends. The CDR3 length is 15 residues. CDR1 and CDR2 (germline): MNHEY, SMNVEV (reference sequence). CDR3 protein: CASSPKTTVSYEQYF. The CDR3 coding sequence is TGTGCCAGCAGCCCCAAAACCACAGTCTCCTACGAGCAGTACTTC.

The chain carries TRBV28 and TRBJ2-7; perhaps TRBD1 as D (6 bases). Germline CDR1 is MDHEN and CDR2 is SYDVKM. The CDR3 covers 18 residues. V lost 6 bases and J 1 base, leaving 25 bases between the germline ends. The CDR3 nucleotides read TGTGCCAGCAGCTACAACGCCGACCAGGGGCTCGGGTCCTACGAGCAGTACTTC. This encodes CASSYNADQGLGSYEQYF.

V and J are TRBV28 and TRBJ1-5; D unresolved. The germline gives CDR1 MDHEN, CDR2 SYDVKM. Trimming left V 5 bases short and J 0 bases short, with 17 bases between. CDR3 length equals 17 residues. CDR3 nucleotides: TGTGCCAGCAGTCATCCAAGGCGGAGTAATAGCAATCAGCCCCAGCATTTT. As protein: CASSHPRRSNSNQPQHF.

The V and J genes are TRBV2 and TRBJ2-7, with 15 bases identical to TRBD2. Germline V gene data show CDR1 as SNHLY and CDR2 as FYNNEI. Losses at the gene ends were 11 bases for V and 5 bases for J; bases not matched to a gene: 4. The CDR3 totals 13 residues. CDR3 in DNA: TGTGCCGGGACTAGCGGGAGGTTAGACGAGCAGTACTTC. This sequence encodes CAGTSGRLDEQYF.

This chain connects TRBV5-6 to TRBJ2-1; 9 bases agree with TRBD2. J lost 4 bases, V lost 0 bases, and 5 bases had no gene match. The CDR3 covers 16 residues. Germline values: CDR1 SGHDT, CDR2 YYEEEE. CDR3 protein: CASSLVASGVYNEQFF. The CDR3 DNA is TGTGCCAGCAGCTTGGTGGCTAGCGGGGTATACAATGAGCAGTTCTTC. Together with reference TRBV5-6 and TRBJ2-1, the CDR3 gives the full variable domain: DAGVTQSPTHLIKTRGQQVTLRCSPKSGHDTVSWYQQALGQGPQFIFQYYEEEERQRGNFPDRFSGHQFPNYSSELNVNALLLGDSALYLCASSLVASGVYNEQFFGPGTRLTVL.

The chain recombines TRBV5-1 with TRBJ2-1; 12 bases match TRBD2. This CDR3 comprises 22 residues. CDR1 is SGHRS and CDR2 is YFSETQ in the germline V gene. The trim removed 0 bases at V and 6 bases at J, leaving 22 bases unmatched. CDR3 loop: CASSLAERWLAGGPGRANEQFF. For the CDR3, the DNA is TGCGCCAGCAGCTTGGCGGAACGATGGCTAGCGGGAGGGCCTGGGCGGGCCAATGAGCAGTTCTTC.

Here the CDR3 DNA reads TGTGCCAGCAGCCCCACCCGTGGACTAGCGCTCACAGATACGCAGTATTTT. Its protein product is CASSPTRGLALTDTQYF. The rearrangement joins TRBV7-9 to TRBJ2-3, with 9 bases fitting TRBD2. Germline CDR1 and CDR2: SEHNR and FQNEAQ (reference sequence). The junction had 11 bases not matched to a gene; V was cut back by 5 bases and J by 2 bases. This CDR3 region has 17 residues. Looking up the rest from reference TRBV7-9 and TRBJ2-3 gives the full variable domain: DTGVSQNPRHKITKRGQNVTFRCDPISEHNRLYWYRQTLGQGPEFLTYFQNEAQLEKSRLLSDRFSAERPKGSFSTLEIQRTEQGDSAMYLCASSPTRGLALTDTQYFGPGTRLTVL.

The J gene is TRBJ1-2, the V gene TRBV28; D is unclear. This CDR3 region has 12 residues. Trimming removed 2 bases from V and 5 bases from J, with 6 bases in between. Germline V gene lookup returns CDR1 MDHEN and CDR2 SYDVKM. The CDR3 sequence: CASSLRSYGYTF. CDR3 nucleotide sequence: TGTGCCAGCAGTTTAAGGAGTTATGGCTACACCTTC.

A word on this clone: One junction end does not reproduce the germline sequence, and a read error may be involved. The gene calls are TRBV6-5 and TRBJ2-7; 11 bases agree with TRBD2. The CDR3 is 16 residues long. In germline, CDR1 is MNHEY, CDR2 SVGAGI. CDR3 coding DNA: TGTGCCAGCAGTTCGCTAGCGGGAGGCTCGTCCTATGAGCAGTACTTC. This translates into CASSSLAGGSSYEQYF.

The chain combines TRBV6-1 with TRBJ2-1, with 7 bases matching TRBD2. There are 12 residues in the CDR3. V gave up 5 bases and J gave up 8 bases; unmatched junction bases: 3. Germline-derived CDR1 and CDR2 are MNHNS and SASEGT. The CDR3 DNA follows: TGTGCCAGCAGTCGACTAGCCCATGAGCAGTTCTTC. Its protein product is CASSRLAHEQFF.

The rearrangement joins TRBV18 to TRBJ1-5; perhaps TRBD1 as D (6 bases). V lost 2 bases and J 1 base, leaving 12 bases between the germline ends. Per germline, CDR1 KGHSH and CDR2 LQKENI. The length of the CDR3 is 16 residues. The CDR3 DNA follows: TGTGCCAGCTCACCAAGCCAGGGGATAAGCAATCAGCCCCAGCATTTT. It is translated as CASSPSQGISNQPQHF. The variable domain in full, with the rest retrieved from reference TRBV18 and TRBJ1-5, is NAGVMQNPRHLVRRRGQEARLRCSPMKGHSHVYWYRQLPEEGLKFMVYLQKENIIDESGMPKERFSAEFPKEGPSILRIQQVVRGDSAAYFCASSPSQGISNQPQHFGDGTRLSIL.

The chain has TRBV19 and TRBJ1-1, with 8 bases lining up with TRBD1. The CDR3 runs 14 residues. V gave up 8 bases and J gave up 7 bases; unmatched junction bases: 12. Germline values: CDR1 LNHDA, CDR2 SQIVND (reference sequence). CDR3 nucleotides: TGTGCCAGTTCGGTTAGGAGGGACAGGAATGAAGCTTTCTTT. It yields the protein CASSVRRDRNEAFF.

This rearrangement joins TRBV2 to TRBJ1-2; 7 bases agree with TRBD1. Germline CDR1 reads SNHLY; CDR2 reads FYNNEI. The length of the CDR3 is 14 residues. J was trimmed by 5 bases and V by 7 bases; bases with no gene match: 10. In DNA form, the CDR3 reads TGTGCCAGCAATGTTGGCAGGGGGTTGTATGGCTACACCTTC. This codes for CASNVGRGLYGYTF.

This chain connects TRBV12-5 to TRBJ2-5, with TRBD1 matching over 9 bases. Germline CDR1 LGHNT, CDR2 FRNRAP. The CDR3 has 14 residues. V shed 6 bases and J 11 bases; nucleotides not matched to a gene: 13. The DNA of the CDR3 is TGTGCTAGTGGGTCCCGGACAGGGGTTACAGGGCAGTACTTC. This codes for CASGSRTGVTGQYF.

This chain links TRBV5-6 with TRBJ1-5, with a possible D match to TRBD1 (6 bases). The V end was cut by 4 bases, the J end by 2 bases, with 13 bases between. Looked up from germline, CDR1 is SGHDT and CDR2 is YYEEEE. This CDR3 has 15 residues. The CDR3 nucleotides read TGTGCCAGCAGCCCTTGGCAGGGGCGCAATCAGCCCCAGCATTTT. Protein sequence: CASSPWQGRNQPQHF.

The gene calls are TRBV18 and TRBJ2-5, with D possibly being TRBD2 (5 bases). The better agreement between TRBJ2-7 and the DNA end casts doubt on the J call. The CDR3 covers 14 residues. The germline V gene has CDR1 KGHSH and CDR2 LQKENI. The CDR3: CASSPPGVSYEQYF. DNA of the CDR3: TGTGCCAGCTCACCCCCCGGGGTTTCCTACGAGCAGTACTTC.

The CDR3: CASTGLAGVYEQFF. CDR3 DNA: TGTGCCAGTACCGGTTTAGCGGGAGTTTATGAGCAGTTCTTC. The chain links TRBV19 to TRBJ2-1, with 9 bases matching TRBD2. The V segment lost 7 bases and the J segment 8 bases; nucleotides outside the gene matches: 9. This CDR3 is 14 amino acids long. Germline V lookup: CDR1 LNHDA, CDR2 SQIVND (reference sequence).